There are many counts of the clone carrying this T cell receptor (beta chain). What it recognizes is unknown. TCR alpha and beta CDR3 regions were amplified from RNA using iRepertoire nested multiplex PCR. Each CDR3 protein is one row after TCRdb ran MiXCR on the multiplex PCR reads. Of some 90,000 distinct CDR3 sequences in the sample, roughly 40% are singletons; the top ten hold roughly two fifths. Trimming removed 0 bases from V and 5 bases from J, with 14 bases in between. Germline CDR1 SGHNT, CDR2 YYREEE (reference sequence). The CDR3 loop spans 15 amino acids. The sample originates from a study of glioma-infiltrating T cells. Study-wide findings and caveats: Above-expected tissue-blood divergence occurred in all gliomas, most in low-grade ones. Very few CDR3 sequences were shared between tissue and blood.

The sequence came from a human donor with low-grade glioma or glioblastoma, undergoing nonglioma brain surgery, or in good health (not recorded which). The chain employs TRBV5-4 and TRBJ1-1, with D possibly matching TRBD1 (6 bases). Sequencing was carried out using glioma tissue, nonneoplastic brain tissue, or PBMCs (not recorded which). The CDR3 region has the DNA TGTGCCAGCAGCTTGGAGGGGGTATTACTTACTGAAGCTTTCTTT. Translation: CASSLEGVLLTEAFF.